This T cell receptor beta chain was sequenced during a study of vaccination and CD4 T cells after COVID-19. Scientists ran DNA taken from cultured CD4+ T cells through the Oncomine TCR Beta short-read assay for sequencing. TCRdb fed the PCR reads into MiXCR, producing one record per CDR3 protein. Of over 15,000 distinct CDR3 sequences in the sample, 35% to 55% were seen once. Germline V gene sequence: CDR1 MNHNS, CDR2 SASEGT. This CDR3 is built from 17 residues. Unmatched junction bases numbered 14, after V lost 7 bases and J lost 5 bases. A remark on this clonotype: Its antigen is still unknown.

Treatment indicated: roughly 10-day PBMC culture with coronavirus spike peptide pools or control peptides (ViraFEST assay). The receptor was derived from a human donor who had recovered from COVID-19. The chain joins TRBV6-1 to TRBJ2-2; 9 bases line up with TRBD2. The sequenced sample was CD4+ T cells from blood, cultured in vitro, obtained after SARS-CoV-2 vaccination. The DNA for the CDR3 is TGTGCCAGCATTCGATCTAGCGGGACTCCAACTACCGGGGAGCTGTTTTTT. This codes for CASIRSSGTPTTGELFF.